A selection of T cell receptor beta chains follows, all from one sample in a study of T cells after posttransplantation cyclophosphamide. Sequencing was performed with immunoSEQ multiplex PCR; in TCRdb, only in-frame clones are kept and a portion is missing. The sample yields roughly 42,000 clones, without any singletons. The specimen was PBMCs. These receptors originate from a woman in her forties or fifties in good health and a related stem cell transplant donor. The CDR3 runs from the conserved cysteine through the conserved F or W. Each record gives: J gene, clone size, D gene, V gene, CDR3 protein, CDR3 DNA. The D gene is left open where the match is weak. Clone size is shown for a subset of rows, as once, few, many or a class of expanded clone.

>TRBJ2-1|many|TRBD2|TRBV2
CASSEELAGGRSEQFF
TGTGCCAGCAGTGAAGAGTTAGCGGGGGGGAGGAGTGAGCAGTTCTTC
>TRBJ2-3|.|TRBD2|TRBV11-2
CAPLSGGGTDTQYF
TGTGCCCCCCTCTCGGGGGGGGGCACAGATACGCAGTATTTT
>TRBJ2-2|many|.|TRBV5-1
CASSFLGANTGELFF
TGCGCCAGCAGCTTTCTGGGCGCGAACACCGGGGAGCTGTTTTTT
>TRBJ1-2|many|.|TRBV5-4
CASSLDGNYGYTF
TGTGCCAGCAGCTTGGACGGTAACTATGGCTACACCTTC
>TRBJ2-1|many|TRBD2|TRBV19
CASSSTSGGYYNEQFF
TGTGCCAGTAGCTCGACTAGCGGGGGGTACTACAATGAGCAGTTCTTC
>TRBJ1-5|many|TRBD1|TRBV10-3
CAISGDRISNQPQHF
TGTGCCATCAGTGGGGACAGAATTAGCAATCAGCCCCAGCATTTT
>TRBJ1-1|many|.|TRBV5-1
CASSLAGGDTDGAFF
TGCGCCAGCAGCTTGGCGGGGGGTGACACTGACGGAGCTTTCTTT
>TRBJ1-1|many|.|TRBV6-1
CASRGARYTEAFF
TGTGCCAGCAGGGGGGCAAGGTACACTGAAGCTTTCTTT
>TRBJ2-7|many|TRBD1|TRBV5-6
CASSWPGQGAIEQYF
TGTGCCAGCAGCTGGCCGGGACAGGGGGCGATCGAGCAGTACTTC
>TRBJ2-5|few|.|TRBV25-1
CASSKTRAYQETQYF
TGTGCCAGCAGTAAAACCAGAGCGTACCAAGAGACCCAGTACTTC
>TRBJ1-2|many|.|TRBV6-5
CASSLTVNYGYTF
TGTGCCAGCAGTCTGACAGTTAACTATGGCTACACCTTC
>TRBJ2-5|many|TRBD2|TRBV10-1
CASSISGGGETQYF
TGCGCCAGCAGTATAAGCGGGGGAGGAGAGACCCAGTACTTC
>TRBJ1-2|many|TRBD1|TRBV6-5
CASKQLGQGYYGYTF
TGTGCCAGCAAACAGCTGGGACAGGGGTACTATGGCTACACCTTC
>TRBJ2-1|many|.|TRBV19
CASSPYQGGKWNEQFF
TGTGCCAGTAGCCCCTATCAGGGGGGTAAGTGGAATGAGCAGTTCTTC
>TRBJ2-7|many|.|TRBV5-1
CASSLGPTGLIDEQYF
TGCGCCAGCAGCCTGGGACCGACAGGATTAATCGACGAGCAGTACTTC
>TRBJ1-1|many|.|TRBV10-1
CASSLGRSTEAFF
TGCGCCAGCAGTCTGGGGCGTAGCACTGAAGCTTTCTTT
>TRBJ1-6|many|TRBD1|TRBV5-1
CASSTDDRGASPLHF
TGCGCCAGCAGCACCGATGACAGGGGAGCTTCACCCCTCCACTTT
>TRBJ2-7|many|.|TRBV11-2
CASSQSLEQYF
TGTGCCAGCAGCCAAAGCCTAGAGCAGTACTTC
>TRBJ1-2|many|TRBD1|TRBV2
CASRRGQGEGYTF
TGTGCCAGCAGGAGAGGACAGGGAGAGGGCTACACCTTC
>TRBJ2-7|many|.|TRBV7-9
CASSPRGGSLEQYF
TGTGCCAGCAGCCCTAGAGGGGGTTCTCTCGAGCAGTACTTC
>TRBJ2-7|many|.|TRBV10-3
CAIRGSNSYSEQYF
TGTGCCATCAGGGGTTCTAACAGTTACTCCGAGCAGTACTTC
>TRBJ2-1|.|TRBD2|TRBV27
CASSPSSGRPYNEQFF
TGTGCCAGCAGCCCTTCTAGCGGGCGTCCGTACAATGAGCAGTTCTTC
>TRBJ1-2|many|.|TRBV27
CASSLQGSRGYTF
TGTGCCAGCAGTTTACAGGGCTCAAGGGGCTACACCTTC
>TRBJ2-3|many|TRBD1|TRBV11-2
CASSRPGQGANTQYF
TGTGCCAGCAGCCGACCGGGACAGGGGGCAAATACGCAGTATTTT
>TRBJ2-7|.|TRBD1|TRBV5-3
CARSFRDRGVAYEQYF
TGTGCCAGAAGCTTCCGGGACAGGGGTGTTGCCTACGAGCAGTACTTC
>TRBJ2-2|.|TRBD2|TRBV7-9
CASGFQATSGVTGELFF
TGTGCCAGCGGCTTCCAGGCGACTAGCGGGGTAACCGGGGAGCTGTTTTTT
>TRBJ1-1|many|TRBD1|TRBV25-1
CASSPTGQRLNTEAFF
TGTGCCAGCAGTCCTACGGGACAGAGACTGAACACTGAAGCTTTCTTT
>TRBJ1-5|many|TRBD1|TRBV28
CASGSTGSSGNQPQHF
TGTGCCAGCGGCTCGACAGGGTCTAGCGGCAATCAGCCCCAGCATTTT
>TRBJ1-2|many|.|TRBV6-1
CASRSGDNYGYTF
TGTGCCAGCAGGTCAGGCGATAACTATGGCTACACCTTC
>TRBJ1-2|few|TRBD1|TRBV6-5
CASSDSDRVPGGYTF
TGTGCCAGCAGTGACTCGGACAGGGTCCCGGGCGGCTACACCTTC
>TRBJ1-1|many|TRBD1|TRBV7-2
CASSSTGGHTEAFF
TGTGCCAGCAGTTCGACAGGGGGCCACACTGAAGCTTTCTTT
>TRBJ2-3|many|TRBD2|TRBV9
CASSVGGLASTQYF
TGTGCCAGCAGCGTAGGGGGACTAGCGAGCACGCAGTATTTT
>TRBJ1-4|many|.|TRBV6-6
CASSQSTGRNEKLFF
TGTGCCAGCAGTCAGTCGACAGGCAGAAATGAAAAACTGTTTTTT
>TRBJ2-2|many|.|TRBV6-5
CASSYSMLPGGGELFF
TGTGCCAGCAGTTACTCGATGTTACCCGGCGGCGGGGAGCTGTTTTTT
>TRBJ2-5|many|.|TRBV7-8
CASSGAGQETQYF
TGTGCCAGCAGTGGTGCAGGGCAAGAGACCCAGTACTTC
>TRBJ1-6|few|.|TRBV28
CASSPPLWTAPGSYNSPLHF
.
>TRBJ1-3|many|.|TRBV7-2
CASSPHGEGAGNTIYF
TGTGCCAGCAGCCCCCACGGGGAAGGAGCTGGAAACACCATATATTTT
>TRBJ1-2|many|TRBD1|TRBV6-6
CASSPIDRAQSGYTF
TGTGCCAGCAGTCCGATAGACAGGGCCCAGTCAGGCTACACCTTC
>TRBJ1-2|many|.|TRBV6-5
CASNPFQGRDGYTF
TGTGCCAGCAACCCCTTCCAGGGGAGGGATGGCTACACCTTC
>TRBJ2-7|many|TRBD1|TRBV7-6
CASSIHLPGQVGEQYF
TGTGCCAGCAGCATCCATTTACCGGGACAGGTAGGCGAGCAGTACTTC